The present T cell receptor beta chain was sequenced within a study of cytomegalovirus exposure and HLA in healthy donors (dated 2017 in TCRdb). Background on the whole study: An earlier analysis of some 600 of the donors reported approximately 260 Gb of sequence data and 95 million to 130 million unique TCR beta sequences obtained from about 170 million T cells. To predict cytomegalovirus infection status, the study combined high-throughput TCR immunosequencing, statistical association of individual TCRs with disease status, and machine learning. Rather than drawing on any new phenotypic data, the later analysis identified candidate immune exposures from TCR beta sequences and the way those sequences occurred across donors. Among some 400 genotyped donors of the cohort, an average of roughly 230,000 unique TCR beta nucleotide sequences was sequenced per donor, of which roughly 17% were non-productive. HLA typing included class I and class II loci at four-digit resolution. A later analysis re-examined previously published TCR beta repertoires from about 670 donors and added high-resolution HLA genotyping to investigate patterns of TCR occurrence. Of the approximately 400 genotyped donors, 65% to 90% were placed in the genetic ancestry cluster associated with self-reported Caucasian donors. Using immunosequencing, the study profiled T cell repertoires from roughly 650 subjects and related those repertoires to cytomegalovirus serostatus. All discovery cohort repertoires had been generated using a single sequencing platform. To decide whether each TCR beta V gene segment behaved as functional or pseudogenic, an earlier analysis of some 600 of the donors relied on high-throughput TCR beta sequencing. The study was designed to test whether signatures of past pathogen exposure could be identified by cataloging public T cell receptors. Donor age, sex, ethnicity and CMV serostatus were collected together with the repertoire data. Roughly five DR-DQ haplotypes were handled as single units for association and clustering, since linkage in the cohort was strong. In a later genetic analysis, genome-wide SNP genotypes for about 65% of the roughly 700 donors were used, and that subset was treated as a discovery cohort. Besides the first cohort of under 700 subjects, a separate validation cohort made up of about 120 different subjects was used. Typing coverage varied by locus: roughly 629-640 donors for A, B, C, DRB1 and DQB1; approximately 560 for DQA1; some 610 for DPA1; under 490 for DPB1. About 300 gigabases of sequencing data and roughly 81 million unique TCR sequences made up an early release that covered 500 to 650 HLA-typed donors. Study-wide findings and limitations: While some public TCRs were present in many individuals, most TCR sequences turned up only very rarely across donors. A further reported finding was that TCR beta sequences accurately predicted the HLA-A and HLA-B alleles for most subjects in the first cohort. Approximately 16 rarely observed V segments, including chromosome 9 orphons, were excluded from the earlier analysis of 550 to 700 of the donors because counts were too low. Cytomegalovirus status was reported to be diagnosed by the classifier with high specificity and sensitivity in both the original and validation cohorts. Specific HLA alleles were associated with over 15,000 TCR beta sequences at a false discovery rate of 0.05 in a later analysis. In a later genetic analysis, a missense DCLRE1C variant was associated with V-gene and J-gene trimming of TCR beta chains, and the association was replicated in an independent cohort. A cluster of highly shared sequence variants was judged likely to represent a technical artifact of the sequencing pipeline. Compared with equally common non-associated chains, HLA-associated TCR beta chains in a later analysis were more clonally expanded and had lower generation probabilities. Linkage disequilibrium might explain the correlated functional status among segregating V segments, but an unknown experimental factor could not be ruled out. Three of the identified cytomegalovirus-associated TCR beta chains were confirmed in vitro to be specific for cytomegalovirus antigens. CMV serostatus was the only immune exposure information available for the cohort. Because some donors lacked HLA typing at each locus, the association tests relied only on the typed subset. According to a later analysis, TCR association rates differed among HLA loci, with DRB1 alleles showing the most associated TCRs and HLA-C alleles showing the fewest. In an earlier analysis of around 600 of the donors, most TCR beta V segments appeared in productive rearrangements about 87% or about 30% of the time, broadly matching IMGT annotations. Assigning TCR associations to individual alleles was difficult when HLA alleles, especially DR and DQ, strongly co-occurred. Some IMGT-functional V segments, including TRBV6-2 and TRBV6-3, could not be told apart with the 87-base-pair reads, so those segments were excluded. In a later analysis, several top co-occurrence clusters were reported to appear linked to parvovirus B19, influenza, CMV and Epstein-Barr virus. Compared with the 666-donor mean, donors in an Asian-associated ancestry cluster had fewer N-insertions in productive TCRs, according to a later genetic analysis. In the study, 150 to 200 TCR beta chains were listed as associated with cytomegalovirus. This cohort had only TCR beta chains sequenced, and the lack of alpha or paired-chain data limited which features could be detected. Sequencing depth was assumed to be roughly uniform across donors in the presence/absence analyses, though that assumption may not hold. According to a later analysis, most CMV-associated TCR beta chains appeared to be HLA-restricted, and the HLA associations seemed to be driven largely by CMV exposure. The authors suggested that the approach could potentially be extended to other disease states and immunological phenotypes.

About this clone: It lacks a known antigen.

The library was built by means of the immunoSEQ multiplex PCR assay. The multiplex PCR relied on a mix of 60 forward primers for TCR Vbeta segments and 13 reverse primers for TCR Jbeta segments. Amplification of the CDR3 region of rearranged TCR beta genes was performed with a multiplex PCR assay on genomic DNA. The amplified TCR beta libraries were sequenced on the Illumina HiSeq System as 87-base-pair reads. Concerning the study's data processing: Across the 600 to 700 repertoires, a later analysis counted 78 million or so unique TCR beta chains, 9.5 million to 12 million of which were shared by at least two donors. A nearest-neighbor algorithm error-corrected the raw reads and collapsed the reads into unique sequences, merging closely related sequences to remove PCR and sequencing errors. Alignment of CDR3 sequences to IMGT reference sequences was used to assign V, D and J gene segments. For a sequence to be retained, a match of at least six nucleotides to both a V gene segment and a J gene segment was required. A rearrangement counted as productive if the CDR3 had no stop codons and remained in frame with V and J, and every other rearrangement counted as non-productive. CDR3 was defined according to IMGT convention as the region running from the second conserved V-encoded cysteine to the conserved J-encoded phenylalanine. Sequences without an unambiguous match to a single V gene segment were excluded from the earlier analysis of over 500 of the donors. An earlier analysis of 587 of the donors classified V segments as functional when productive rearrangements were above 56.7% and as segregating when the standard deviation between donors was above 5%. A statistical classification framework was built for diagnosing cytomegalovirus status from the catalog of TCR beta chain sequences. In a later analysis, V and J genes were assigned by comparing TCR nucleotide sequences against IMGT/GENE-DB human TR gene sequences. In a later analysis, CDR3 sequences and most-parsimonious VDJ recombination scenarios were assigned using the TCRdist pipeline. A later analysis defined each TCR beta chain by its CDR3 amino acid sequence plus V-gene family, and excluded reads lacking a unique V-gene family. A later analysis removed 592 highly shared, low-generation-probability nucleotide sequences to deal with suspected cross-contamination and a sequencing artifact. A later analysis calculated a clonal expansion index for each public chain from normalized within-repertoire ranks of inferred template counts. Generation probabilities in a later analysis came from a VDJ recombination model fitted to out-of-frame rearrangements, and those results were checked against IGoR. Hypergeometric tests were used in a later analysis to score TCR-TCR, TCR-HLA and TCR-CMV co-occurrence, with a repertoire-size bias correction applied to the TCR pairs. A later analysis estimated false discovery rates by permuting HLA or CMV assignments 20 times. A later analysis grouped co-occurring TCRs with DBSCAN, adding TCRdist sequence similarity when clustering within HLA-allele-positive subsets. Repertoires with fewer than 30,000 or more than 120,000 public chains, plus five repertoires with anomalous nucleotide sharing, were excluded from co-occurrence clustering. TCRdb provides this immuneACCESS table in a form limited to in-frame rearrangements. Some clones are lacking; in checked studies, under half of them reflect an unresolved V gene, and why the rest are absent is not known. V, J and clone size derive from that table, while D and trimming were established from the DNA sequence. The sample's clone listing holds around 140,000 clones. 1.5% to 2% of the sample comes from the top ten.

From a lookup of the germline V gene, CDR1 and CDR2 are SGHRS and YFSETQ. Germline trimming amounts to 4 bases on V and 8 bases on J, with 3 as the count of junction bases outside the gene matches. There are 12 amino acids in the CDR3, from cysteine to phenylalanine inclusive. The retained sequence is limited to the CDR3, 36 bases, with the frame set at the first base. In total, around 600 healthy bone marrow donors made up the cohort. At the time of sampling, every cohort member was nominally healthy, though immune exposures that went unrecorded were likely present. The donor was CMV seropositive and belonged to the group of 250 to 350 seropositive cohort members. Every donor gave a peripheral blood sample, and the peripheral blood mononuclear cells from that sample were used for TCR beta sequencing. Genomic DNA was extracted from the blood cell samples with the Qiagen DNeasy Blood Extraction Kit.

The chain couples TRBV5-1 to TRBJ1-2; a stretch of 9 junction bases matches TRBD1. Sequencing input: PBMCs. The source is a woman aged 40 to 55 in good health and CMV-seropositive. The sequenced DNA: TGCGCCAGCAGCGGGACAGGGCTGGGCTACACCTTC. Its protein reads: CASSGTGLGYTF.